The rows below give T cell receptor beta chains drawn from one sample of a study of T cells expressing NK-cell markers. TCRdb reprocessed the 5' RACE reads, keeping one entry per CDR3 protein, no DNA. In all, the sample yields 400,000 to 550,000 distinct CDR3 sequences. The sequenced sample was blood T cells: a sorted CD56 or NKG2C T cell subset, CD4+ or CD8+ T cells, or bulk PBMC T cells (not recorded which). These receptors originate from a woman aged 18-70 years in good health. Each CDR3 is given with its conserved first and last residue. The order of the fields is J gene, V gene, CDR3 protein.

J: TRBJ2-7
V: TRBV19
CDR3: CASSIGGGNSYEQYF

J: TRBJ2-1
V: TRBV29-1
CDR3: CSDGQGNNEQFF

J: TRBJ2-5
V: TRBV7-2
CDR3: CASSLGGERARVQYF

J: TRBJ2-7
V: TRBV28
CDR3: CASRGPASYEQYF

J: TRBJ1-6
V: TRBV4-1
CDR3: CASSADRDYSPLHF

J: TRBJ2-4
V: TRBV27
CDR3: CASSLDGSSAKNIQYF

J: TRBJ2-3
V: TRBV5-1
CDR3: CASSPRGGNTDTQYF

J: TRBJ1-1
V: TRBV9
CDR3: CASSVQTGGSEAFF

J: TRBJ2-1
V: TRBV7-2
CDR3: CASSATSGVFNEQFF

J: TRBJ2-7
V: TRBV6-5
CDR3: CASSYSVRVYEQYF

J: TRBJ1-1
V: TRBV5-5
CDR3: CASSLAPTENTEAFF

J: TRBJ2-1
V: TRBV7-3
CDR3: CATSDGRRDNEQFF

J: TRBJ1-5
V: TRBV19
CDR3: CASSPPPGGVVQPQHF

J: TRBJ2-7
V: TRBV11-1
CDR3: CASSLAGGVESNGGEQYF

J: TRBJ1-2
V: TRBV18
CDR3: CASSPLAQGEGYTF

J: TRBJ2-1
V: TRBV6-1
CDR3: CASRVMIGRSSYNEQFF

J: TRBJ2-7
V: TRBV28
CDR3: CASSSGQGAAYEQYF

J: TRBJ1-6
V: TRBV4-3
CDR3: CASSQEGRGSPLHF

J: TRBJ1-1
V: TRBV18
CDR3: CASSSSLGEAFF

J: TRBJ1-1
V: TRBV12-3/TRBV12-4
CDR3: CAGAKVPDGEAFF

J: TRBJ2-7
V: TRBV6-2/TRBV6-3
CDR3: CASSYSWGQNEQYF

J: TRBJ2-6
V: TRBV18
CDR3: CASSRGDTGANVLTF

J: TRBJ1-2
V: TRBV2
CDR3: CASTGDQGGYTF

J: TRBJ2-1
V: TRBV7-2
CDR3: CASSYVAGGRYNEQFF